This TCR beta chain stems from a study of T-cell reconstitution after alpha-beta-depleted transplantation in children. Comment on this clonotype: Its antigen remains unidentified.

Unique molecular identifiers were incorporated into the prepared TCRbeta library. MiXCR, run by TCRdb on the PCR reads, gives a single entry per CDR3 protein. This sample has approximately 630,000 distinct CDR3 sequences, with about an eighth found just once. Study-wide points: T-cell counts and diversity at one year post-transplant came mainly from newly produced T cells. Where alpha-beta T cells came from about two months after transplant was reportedly several hundred expanded graft clones.

The material was PBMCs, obtained before TCRalphabeta/CD19-depleted stem cell transplant. The TCR originated in a girl aged 2 to 10 with congenital amegakaryocytic thrombocytopenia, due to receive a stem cell transplant.

The CDR3, as DNA: TGCAGTGCTAGCCCAAAACGGGGGGCGGAAGAATACGAGCAGTACTTC. As protein: CSASPKRGAEEYEQYF. The chain links TRBV20-1 to TRBJ2-7; possibly TRBD2 for D (7 bases). V gave up 3 bases and J gave up 4 bases, with 22 bases separating them. Germline V CDR1 and CDR2: DFQATT, SNEGSKA (reference sequence). The CDR3 loop spans 16 amino acids.